The rows below give T cell receptor beta chains drawn from one sample of a study of blood T cell repertoires in COVID-19. Data came from immunoSEQ multiplex PCR; TCRdb stores just in-frame clones and leaves some out. The data hold 390,000 or so clones, with approximately 90% observed a single time. Source material: peripheral blood. Source of these receptors: a woman between 25 and 40 years old with active or convalescent COVID-19. CDR3s include the opening cysteine and the closing phenylalanine or tryptophan. The D gene is left open where the match is weak. Clone size is stated in some rows and not others, as once, few, many or a class when expanded.

>TRBD2|TRBJ2-1|TRBV24-1|NA
CATSDVGTSGEQFF
TGTGCCACCAGTGATGTCGGGACTAGCGGGGAGCAGTTCTTC
>NA|TRBJ2-1|TRBV6-1|once
CASSEQGGLGNEQFF
TGTGCCAGCAGTGAACAGGGGGGCCTCGGCAATGAGCAGTTCTTC
>TRBD2|TRBJ2-2|TRBV10-1|NA
CASGPSGEAGELFF
TGCGCCAGCGGACCAAGCGGGGAGGCCGGGGAGCTGTTTTTT
>TRBD1|TRBJ2-5|TRBV10-2|NA
CASTLDRAGEETQYF
TGCGCCAGCACCTTGGACAGGGCCGGAGAAGAGACCCAGTACTTC
>TRBD1|TRBJ1-5|TRBV25-1|once
CASGQGNQPQHF
TGTGCCAGTGGACAGGGGAATCAGCCCCAGCATTTT
>NA|TRBJ2-1|TRBV12-5|NA
CASGLRQGQYNEQFF
TGTGCTAGTGGTTTGAGGCAGGGACAATACAATGAGCAGTTCTTC
>NA|TRBJ2-5|TRBV19|NA
CASSIVTDFLETQYF
TGTGCCAGTAGTATAGTAACAGATTTCTTGGAGACCCAGTACTTC
>TRBD1|TRBJ2-1|TRBV11-3|NA
CASSLGQGYEQFF
TGTGCCAGCAGCCTGGGACAGGGGTATGAGCAGTTCTTC
>TRBD1|TRBJ1-2|TRBV6-6|NA
CASSLQGRDGYTF
TGTGCCAGCAGTCTACAGGGGCGGGATGGCTACACCTTC
>TRBD1|TRBJ1-5|TRBV6-5|NA
CASREQGGNQPQHF
TGTGCCAGCAGAGAGCAGGGGGGCAATCAGCCCCAGCATTTT
>TRBD1|TRBJ2-7|TRBV3-1/TRBV3-2|NA
CASSSRTGYVAYEQYF
TGTGCCAGCAGCTCCCGGACAGGGTACGTTGCTTACGAGCAGTACTTC
>TRBD1|TRBJ1-4|TRBV4-1|NA
CASEKDRGDEKLFF
TGCGCCAGCGAAAAGGACAGGGGGGATGAAAAACTGTTTTTT
>NA|TRBJ2-2|TRBV30|NA
CAWTTNTGELFF
TGTGCCTGGACAACGAACACCGGGGAGCTGTTTTTT
>NA|TRBJ1-1|TRBV7-8|NA
CASSLMGPGTEAFF
TGTGCCAGCAGCTTAATGGGGCCGGGCACTGAAGCTTTCTTT
>TRBD1|TRBJ1-2|TRBV5-1|NA
CASSLNPTGGNDGYTF
TGCGCCAGCAGCTTGAACCCGACAGGGGGCAATGATGGCTACACCTTC
>TRBD2|TRBJ2-3|TRBV19|NA
CASSPRGRFSTDTQYF
TGTGCCAGTAGCCCCCGCGGGAGATTCAGCACAGATACGCAGTATTTT
>NA|TRBJ2-3|TRBV7-2|NA
CASSLARIGPRGGTDTQYF
TGTGCCAGCAGCTTAGCGCGGATTGGGCCCAGGGGGGGCACAGATACGCAGTATTTT
>NA|TRBJ2-1|TRBV18|NA
CASSPAGDYNEQFF
TGTGCCAGCTCACCAGCAGGGGACTACAATGAGCAGTTCTTC
>NA|TRBJ2-7|TRBV7-6|NA
CASSLVRGSYEQYF
TGTGCCAGCAGCTTAGTTCGGGGCTCCTACGAGCAGTACTTC
>TRBD2|TRBJ2-1|TRBV10-1|NA
CASSRTSGGAGEQFF
TGCGCCAGCAGCCGGACTAGCGGGGGGGCCGGTGAGCAGTTCTTC
>TRBD1|TRBJ2-7|TRBV27|once
CASSFGTGAGEQYF
TGTGCCAGCAGTTTTGGGACAGGGGCTGGTGAGCAGTACTTC
>TRBD1|TRBJ1-1|TRBV19|NA
CASSRDRGLGEAFF
TGTGCCAGTAGTCGGGACAGGGGGCTTGGTGAAGCTTTCTTT
>TRBD1|TRBJ1-2|TRBV6-5|NA
CASILGQGGGYTF
TGTGCCAGCATTCTTGGACAGGGCGGGGGCTACACCTTC